This TCR beta chain originates from a study of long-term antiretroviral therapy in people with HIV. They ran version v3.0 of the immunoSEQ assay at survey level. TCRdb's table, derived via immunoSEQ multiplex PCR, lists solely in-frame clones and lacks some. Of fewer than 10,000 clones in the sample, roughly 70% were seen once. The CDR3 length is 15 residues. The ends lost 1 base at V and 3 bases at J; junction bases unmatched: 5. Germline V gene lookup returns CDR1 SGHRS and CDR2 YFSETQ. Here the sequenced sample was unsorted PBMCs, taken 1.8 years before starting antiretroviral therapy. This receptor was obtained from a man aged 35 to 55 with HIV. The J gene is TRBJ2-7, the V gene TRBV5-1, with TRBD1 identical over 9 bases. The CDR3 sequence is CASSLTGQGFYEQYF. CDR3 nucleotides: TGCGCCAGCAGCTTGACGGGACAGGGCTTCTACGAGCAGTACTTC.